A selection of T cell receptor beta chains follows, all from one sample in a study of shared clonotypes between healthy human individuals. Profiled with immunoSEQ multiplex PCR; TCRdb holds only in-frame clones, not every one. In the table there are 330,000 or so clones, around 79% of which are singletons. Sequenced sample: memory CD4+ T cells sorted from blood. The receptors were sampled from a man aged 25-45 years in good health. The CDR3 runs from the conserved cysteine through the conserved F or W. The order of the fields is CDR3 DNA, CDR3 protein, clone size, J gene, V gene, D gene. D genes are given only for firm matches. Clone size is given for some rows only: seen once, a few or many times, or a class if the clone is expanded.

CDR3 DNA: TGTGCCAGTAGTATCGACGGCACCGGGGAGCTGTTTTTT
CDR3 protein: CASSIDGTGELFF
clone size: -
J gene: TRBJ2-2
V gene: TRBV19
D gene: -

CDR3 DNA: TGTGCCATCAGCCCGGGACAGACTCTCTACGAGCAGTACTTC
CDR3 protein: CAISPGQTLYEQYF
clone size: -
J gene: TRBJ2-7
V gene: TRBV10-3
D gene: TRBD1

CDR3 DNA: TGTGCCAGCAGCCGAACGGACAGGGGGCTATACGAGCAGTACTTC
CDR3 protein: CASSRTDRGLYEQYF
clone size: few
J gene: TRBJ2-7
V gene: TRBV5-6
D gene: TRBD1

CDR3 DNA: TGTGCCAGCAGTTTACACGAACTCACAGATACGCAGTATTTT
CDR3 protein: CASSLHELTDTQYF
clone size: -
J gene: TRBJ2-3
V gene: TRBV27
D gene: -

CDR3 DNA: TGTGCCAGCAGCTTACAGGCGGGAGGGCCCGATGAGCAGTTCTTC
CDR3 protein: CASSLQAGGPDEQFF
clone size: few
J gene: TRBJ2-1
V gene: TRBV7-2
D gene: TRBD2

CDR3 DNA: TGTGCCAGCAGCTTGTTTTTAGGGGGCGCCTACAATGAGCAGTTCTTC
CDR3 protein: CASSLFLGGAYNEQFF
clone size: many
J gene: TRBJ2-1
V gene: TRBV5-6
D gene: TRBD1

CDR3 DNA: TGTGCCAGCTCACCTTTGAGAGGGAGCCATGAGCAGTTCTTC
CDR3 protein: CASSPLRGSHEQFF
clone size: -
J gene: TRBJ2-1
V gene: TRBV18
D gene: -

CDR3 DNA: TGTGCCTGGAGCAGGGAAGAGACTAATGAAAAACTGTTTTTT
CDR3 protein: CAWSREETNEKLFF
clone size: -
J gene: TRBJ1-4
V gene: TRBV30
D gene: -

CDR3 DNA: TGCGCCAGCAGCGCCGCCGGGGGGACCTACGAGCAGTACTTC
CDR3 protein: CASSAAGGTYEQYF
clone size: -
J gene: TRBJ2-7
V gene: TRBV5-1
D gene: TRBD2

CDR3 DNA: TGCAGCTTCCGGGAACAGGGAGAGGATGAAAAACTGTTTTTT
CDR3 protein: CSFREQGEDEKLFF
clone size: -
J gene: TRBJ1-4
V gene: TRBV29-1
D gene: -